The rows below give T cell receptor beta chains drawn from one sample of a study of blood T cell repertoires in COVID-19. Some clones are missing from TCRdb's copy, which holds only in-frame ones; the method was immunoSEQ multiplex PCR. The sample holds about 240,000 clones, about 83% seen once. The material sequenced was peripheral blood. These TCRs come from a human donor in a cohort sampled during active COVID-19. Each CDR3 is given with its conserved first and last residue. The D gene is left open where the match is weak. The size field is filled for only some rows; it gives once, few, many or a size class.

clone size: -; V gene: TRBV5-1; J gene: TRBJ2-2; D gene: -; CDR3 DNA: TGCGCCAGCAGCTCGGGCGGGAACTTAGGCACCGGGGAGCTGTTTTTT; CDR3 protein: CASSSGGNLGTGELFF
clone size: -; V gene: TRBV2; J gene: TRBJ1-1; D gene: TRBD1; CDR3 DNA: TGTGCCAGCAGTGACAGGGGGCGAATTGAAGCTTTCTTT; CDR3 protein: CASSDRGRIEAFF
clone size: few; V gene: TRBV6-2/TRBV6-3; J gene: TRBJ2-6; D gene: -; CDR3 DNA: TGTGCCAGCAGTTACACCACCGGGACTGGGTTCTCTGGGGCCAACGTCCTGACTTTC; CDR3 protein: CASSYTTGTGFSGANVLTF
clone size: few; V gene: TRBV5-4; J gene: TRBJ1-4; D gene: TRBD1; CDR3 DNA: TGTGCCAGCAGCTTTGGAGGGACAGGGAATGAAAAACTGTTTTTT; CDR3 protein: CASSFGGTGNEKLFF
clone size: -; V gene: TRBV15; J gene: TRBJ2-3; D gene: TRBD2; CDR3 DNA: TGTGCCACCGAGCTAGCGGGGGGAAGCACAGATACGCAGTATTTT; CDR3 protein: CATELAGGSTDTQYF
clone size: -; V gene: TRBV7-6; J gene: TRBJ1-2; D gene: -; CDR3 DNA: TGTGCCAGCAGCTTAGAGCTCTGGGAGGGAGCTAACTATGGCTACACCTTC; CDR3 protein: CASSLELWEGANYGYTF
clone size: -; V gene: TRBV29-1; J gene: TRBJ2-7; D gene: -; CDR3 DNA: TGCAGCGTTGTAGTCCAATCCTACGAGCAGTACTTC; CDR3 protein: CSVVVQSYEQYF
clone size: -; V gene: TRBV18; J gene: TRBJ1-1; D gene: -; CDR3 DNA: TGTGCCAGCTCACCCTTGCAGGGCCCTGAAGCTTTCTTT; CDR3 protein: CASSPLQGPEAFF
clone size: few; V gene: TRBV5-5; J gene: TRBJ1-5; D gene: TRBD1; CDR3 DNA: TGTGCCAGCAGCATTTCGACAGGGGGCGCCGGCAATCAGCCCCAGCATTTT; CDR3 protein: CASSISTGGAGNQPQHF
clone size: -; V gene: TRBV27; J gene: TRBJ1-2; D gene: -; CDR3 DNA: TGTGCCAGCAGTTTGAAAACCCCCGGGATTAAGTATGGCTACACCTTC; CDR3 protein: CASSLKTPGIKYGYTF
clone size: -; V gene: TRBV7-9; J gene: TRBJ2-7; D gene: TRBD1; CDR3 DNA: TGTGCCAGCAGCTTAGAACCGGGACAGGGGGATTACGAGCAGTACTTC; CDR3 protein: CASSLEPGQGDYEQYF
clone size: once; V gene: TRBV18; J gene: TRBJ2-7; D gene: -; CDR3 DNA: TGTGCCAGCTCAACGGCAGGGTCGGGCTACGAGCAGTACTTC; CDR3 protein: CASSTAGSGYEQYF
clone size: few; V gene: TRBV6-6; J gene: TRBJ1-5; D gene: -; CDR3 DNA: TGTGCCAGCAGGCCGAATTGGGGCGGCAATCAGCCCCAGCATTTT; CDR3 protein: CASRPNWGGNQPQHF
clone size: -; V gene: TRBV10-3; J gene: TRBJ2-2; D gene: -; CDR3 DNA: TGTGCCATCAGTGAAATAGACTCAAAGAACACCGGGGAGCTGTTTTTT; CDR3 protein: CAISEIDSKNTGELFF
clone size: -; V gene: TRBV28; J gene: TRBJ2-5; D gene: TRBD1; CDR3 DNA: TGTGCCAGCGGAACAGGGGATTGGGAGACCCAGTACTTC; CDR3 protein: CASGTGDWETQYF
clone size: -; V gene: TRBV7-6; J gene: TRBJ2-5; D gene: -; CDR3 DNA: TGTGCCAGCAGCTTAGAACAGCCAGAGACCCAGTACTTC; CDR3 protein: CASSLEQPETQYF
clone size: -; V gene: TRBV19; J gene: TRBJ2-5; D gene: -; CDR3 DNA: TGTGCCAGTAGTATCGCAGGGGCAGAGACCCAGTACTTC; CDR3 protein: CASSIAGAETQYF
clone size: -; V gene: TRBV18; J gene: TRBJ1-1; D gene: -; CDR3 DNA: TGTGCCAGCTCACCACCGTCAGGGGCCCCTGAAGCTTTCTTT; CDR3 protein: CASSPPSGAPEAFF
clone size: once; V gene: TRBV7-9; J gene: TRBJ2-7; D gene: TRBD2; CDR3 DNA: TGTGCCAGCAGCTTGGGACTAGTATCGGAGCAGTACTTC; CDR3 protein: CASSLGLVSEQYF
clone size: few; V gene: TRBV2; J gene: TRBJ2-7; D gene: -; CDR3 DNA: TGTGCCAGCAGTGAAAACAGATACGAGCAGTACTTC; CDR3 protein: CASSENRYEQYF
clone size: -; V gene: TRBV18; J gene: TRBJ2-7; D gene: -; CDR3 DNA: TGTGCCAGCTCACCATCGGGGGGCGTTGAGCGCGAGCAGTACTTC; CDR3 protein: CASSPSGGVEREQYF
clone size: -; V gene: TRBV18; J gene: TRBJ1-5; D gene: TRBD1; CDR3 DNA: TGTGCCAGCTCACCACTAACAGGGGGCCGGCAGCCCCAGCATTTT; CDR3 protein: CASSPLTGGRQPQHF
clone size: -; V gene: TRBV11-2; J gene: TRBJ2-7; D gene: -; CDR3 DNA: TGTGCCAGCAGCTTAGAGCGACTCGCCTACGAGCAGTACTTC; CDR3 protein: CASSLERLAYEQYF
clone size: -; V gene: TRBV19; J gene: TRBJ2-7; D gene: TRBD2; CDR3 DNA: TGTGCCAGTAGTAGGACTAGCGGGAGGGCCGTCCCCTCCGAGCAGTACTTC; CDR3 protein: CASSRTSGRAVPSEQYF
clone size: -; V gene: TRBV7-2; J gene: TRBJ1-6; D gene: -; CDR3 DNA: TGTGCCAGCAGCTTTAAGGGGCTCGGTTCACCCCTCCACTTT; CDR3 protein: CASSFKGLGSPLHF
clone size: -; V gene: TRBV6-6; J gene: TRBJ1-1; D gene: TRBD1; CDR3 DNA: TGTGCCAGCAGTTACCCGGGACAGGGGAACACTGAAGCTTTCTTT; CDR3 protein: CASSYPGQGNTEAFF
clone size: -; V gene: TRBV29-1; J gene: TRBJ1-2; D gene: TRBD1; CDR3 DNA: TGCAGCGTTAAGGACAGGGTTGGTCTTCAATCGGGCTACACCTTC; CDR3 protein: CSVKDRVGLQSGYTF
clone size: -; V gene: TRBV6-1; J gene: TRBJ1-2; D gene: -; CDR3 DNA: TGTGCCACCAGTGGAGCAGCGTATGGCTACACCTTC; CDR3 protein: CATSGAAYGYTF
clone size: -; V gene: TRBV24-1; J gene: TRBJ2-1; D gene: TRBD1; CDR3 DNA: TGTGCCACCAGTTCAGGGGGCGCAGAGCAGTTCTTC; CDR3 protein: CATSSGGAEQFF
clone size: -; V gene: TRBV2; J gene: TRBJ1-5; D gene: -; CDR3 DNA: TGTGCCAGCAGTGTGGGCAGCGGGCGCAATCAGCCCCAGCATTTT; CDR3 protein: CASSVGSGRNQPQHF
clone size: -; V gene: TRBV5-1; J gene: TRBJ1-2; D gene: -; CDR3 DNA: TGCGCCAGCAGCGAGGCCGGGAGAGGAGATGGCTACACCTTC; CDR3 protein: CASSEAGRGDGYTF
clone size: once; V gene: TRBV4-1; J gene: TRBJ2-7; D gene: -; CDR3 DNA: TGCGCCAGCAGCCAAGGGGGCGGACCCATTGACGAGCAGTACTTC; CDR3 protein: CASSQGGGPIDEQYF
clone size: -; V gene: TRBV28; J gene: TRBJ1-2; D gene: TRBD1; CDR3 DNA: TGTGCCAGCAGATACCCTCCGGGACAGGGTTTAGACTATGGCTACACCTTC; CDR3 protein: CASRYPPGQGLDYGYTF
clone size: -; V gene: TRBV6-7; J gene: TRBJ2-5; D gene: TRBD1; CDR3 DNA: TGTGCCAGCACCGGACAGGGGAAGGAGACCCAGTACTTC; CDR3 protein: CASTGQGKETQYF
clone size: once; V gene: TRBV5-4; J gene: TRBJ2-1; D gene: -; CDR3 DNA: TGTGCCAGCAGCTTTGGAGCGGACTACAATGAGCAGTTCTTC; CDR3 protein: CASSFGADYNEQFF
clone size: -; V gene: TRBV27; J gene: TRBJ2-3; D gene: -; CDR3 DNA: TGTGCCAGCAGTGCCTCCCGGGGAACGGGGTTAGATACGCAGTATTTT; CDR3 protein: CASSASRGTGLDTQYF
clone size: -; V gene: TRBV18; J gene: TRBJ2-7; D gene: TRBD2; CDR3 DNA: TGTGCCAGCTCCCTGCCGGGACTAGGATACGAGCAGTACTTC; CDR3 protein: CASSLPGLGYEQYF
clone size: -; V gene: TRBV28; J gene: TRBJ1-5; D gene: -; CDR3 DNA: TGTGCCAGCAGTCTCTTCGCAGGACTTAGCAATCAGCCCCAGCATTTT; CDR3 protein: CASSLFAGLSNQPQHF
clone size: -; V gene: TRBV9; J gene: TRBJ2-1; D gene: TRBD2; CDR3 DNA: TGTGCCAGCAGCGCCGGACTAGGGTCCTACAATGAGCAGTTCTTC; CDR3 protein: CASSAGLGSYNEQFF
clone size: -; V gene: TRBV7-9; J gene: TRBJ2-5; D gene: -; CDR3 DNA: TGTGCCAGCAGCTTAGACGGACACTTCCAAGAGACCCAGTACTTC; CDR3 protein: CASSLDGHFQETQYF
clone size: once; V gene: TRBV3-1/TRBV3-2; J gene: TRBJ2-4; D gene: TRBD2; CDR3 DNA: TGTGCCAGCAGCCAAGATCGGGGGGCTAGCGGGTTAGCCAAAAACATTCAGTACTTC; CDR3 protein: CASSQDRGASGLAKNIQYF
clone size: -; V gene: TRBV9; J gene: TRBJ1-2; D gene: -; CDR3 DNA: TGTGCCAGCAGTCTAGAGGGATTCTATGGCTACACCTTC; CDR3 protein: CASSLEGFYGYTF
clone size: -; V gene: TRBV4-2; J gene: TRBJ1-1; D gene: TRBD1; CDR3 DNA: TGTGCCAGCAGCCAAGGACAGGGGAACACTGAAGCTTTCTTT; CDR3 protein: CASSQGQGNTEAFF